This T cell receptor beta chain stems from a study of TIL therapy for anti-PD-1-resistant metastatic lung cancer. Study-level background: Median tumor mutation burden was under 1.9 mutations per megabase. Study-level points and caveats: The cohort had more treatment-naive, never-smoker and oncogene-addicted patients than typical.

To note about this clone: Its antigen is as yet unknown.

With V trimmed by 4 bases and J by 2 bases, 10 bases remained unmatched. Germline values: CDR1 MNHEY, CDR2 SVGAGI. This CDR3 has 16 residues. Time point described: pre-treatment sample, taken before nivolumab and TIL therapy. Sequencing used immunoSEQ v3. The table came from immunoSEQ multiplex PCR; TCRdb's copy has only in-frame clones and leaves some out. Of around 21,000 clones in the sample, around three quarters were seen once. Material: blood, obtained at baseline. This chain uses TRBV6-5 with TRBJ2-5; 7 bases align to TRBD1. This TCR was recovered from a person between 25 and 79 years old with non-small cell lung cancer. CDR3: CASSSHSGTEQETQYF. The DNA of the CDR3 is TGTGCCAGCAGTTCTCATTCTGGGACAGAACAAGAGACCCAGTACTTC.